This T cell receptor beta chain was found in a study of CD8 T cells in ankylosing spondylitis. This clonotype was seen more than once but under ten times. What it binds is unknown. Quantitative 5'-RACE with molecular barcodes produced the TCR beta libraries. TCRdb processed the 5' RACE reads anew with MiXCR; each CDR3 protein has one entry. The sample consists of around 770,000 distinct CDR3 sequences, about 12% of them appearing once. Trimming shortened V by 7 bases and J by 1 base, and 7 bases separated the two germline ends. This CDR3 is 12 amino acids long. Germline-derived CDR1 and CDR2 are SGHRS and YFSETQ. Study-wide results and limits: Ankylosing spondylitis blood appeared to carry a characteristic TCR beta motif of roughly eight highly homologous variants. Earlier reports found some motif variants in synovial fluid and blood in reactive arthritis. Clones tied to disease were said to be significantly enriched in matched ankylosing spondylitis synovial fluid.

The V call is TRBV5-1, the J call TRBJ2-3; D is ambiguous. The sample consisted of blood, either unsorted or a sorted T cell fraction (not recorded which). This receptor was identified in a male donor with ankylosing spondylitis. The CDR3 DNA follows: TGCGCCAGCGGCATCGGCACAGATACGCAGTATTTT. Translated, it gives CASGIGTDTQYF.